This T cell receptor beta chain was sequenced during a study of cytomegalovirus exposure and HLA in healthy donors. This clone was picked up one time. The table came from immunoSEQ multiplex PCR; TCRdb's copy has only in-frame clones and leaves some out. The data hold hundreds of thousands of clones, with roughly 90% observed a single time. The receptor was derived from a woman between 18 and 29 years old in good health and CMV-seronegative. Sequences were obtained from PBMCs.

This chain's CDR3 is CSVGARDRGTDTQYF. The CDR3 nucleotides read TGCAGCGTGGGTGCGAGAGACAGGGGCACAGATACGCAGTATTTT. The chain carries TRBV29-1 and TRBJ2-3; 7 nucleotides line up with TRBD1. V lost 6 bases, J lost 1 base, and 10 bases stayed unmatched. The V gene's germline CDR1 is SQVTM and CDR2 ANQGSEA. The CDR3 spans 15 residues.